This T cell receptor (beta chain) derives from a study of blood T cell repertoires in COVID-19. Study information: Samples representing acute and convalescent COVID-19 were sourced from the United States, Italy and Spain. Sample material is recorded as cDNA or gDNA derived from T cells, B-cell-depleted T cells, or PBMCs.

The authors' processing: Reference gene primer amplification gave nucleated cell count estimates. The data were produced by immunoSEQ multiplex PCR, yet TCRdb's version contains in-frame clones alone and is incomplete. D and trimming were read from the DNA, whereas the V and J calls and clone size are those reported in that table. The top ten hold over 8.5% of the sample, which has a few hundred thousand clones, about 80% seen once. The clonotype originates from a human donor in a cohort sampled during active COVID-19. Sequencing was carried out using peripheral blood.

The CDR3 DNA sequence: TGTGCCAGCTCACTGGGAGGACAGGCCTACGAGCAGTACTTC. Translated: CASSLGGQAYEQYF. The chain recombines TRBV18 with TRBJ2-7, with D possibly being TRBD1 (7 bases). The CDR3 is 14 residues long. V lost 4 bases and J 2 bases, leaving 12 bases between the germline ends. CDR1 KGHSH and CDR2 LQKENI come from the germline V gene.